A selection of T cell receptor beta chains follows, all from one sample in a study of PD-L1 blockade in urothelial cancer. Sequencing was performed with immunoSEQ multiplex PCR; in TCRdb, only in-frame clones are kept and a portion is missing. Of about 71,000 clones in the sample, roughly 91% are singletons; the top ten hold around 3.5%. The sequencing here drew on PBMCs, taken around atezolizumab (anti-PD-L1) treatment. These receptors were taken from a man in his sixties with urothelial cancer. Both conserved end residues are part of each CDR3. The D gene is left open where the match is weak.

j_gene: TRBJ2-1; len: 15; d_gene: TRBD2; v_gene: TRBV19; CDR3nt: TGTGCCAGTAGTCGGTCGGGGGGAACCTACAATGAGCAGTTCTTC; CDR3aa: CASSRSGGTYNEQFF
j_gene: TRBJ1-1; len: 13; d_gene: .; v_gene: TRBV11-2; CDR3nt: TGTGCCAGCAGCTTCCGGGGAAACACTGAAGCTTTCTTT; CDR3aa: CASSFRGNTEAFF
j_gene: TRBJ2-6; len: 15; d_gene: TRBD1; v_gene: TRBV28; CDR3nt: TGTGCCAGCAAATTACAGGGGGCCGGGGCCAACGTCCTGACTTTC; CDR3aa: CASKLQGAGANVLTF
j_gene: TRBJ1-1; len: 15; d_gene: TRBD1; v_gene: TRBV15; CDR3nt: TGTGCCACCAGCAGGGACTACAGGGGGGACACTGAAGCTTTCTTT; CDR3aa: CATSRDYRGDTEAFF
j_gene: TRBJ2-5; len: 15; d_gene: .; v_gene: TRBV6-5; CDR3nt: TGTGCCAGCAGTTCGAACAGGGTTGTCCAAGAGACCCAGTACTTC; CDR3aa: CASSSNRVVQETQYF
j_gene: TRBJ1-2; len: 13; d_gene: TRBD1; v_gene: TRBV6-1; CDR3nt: TGTGCCAGCAGCCTTGGACAGGACTATGGCTACACCTTC; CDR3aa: CASSLGQDYGYTF
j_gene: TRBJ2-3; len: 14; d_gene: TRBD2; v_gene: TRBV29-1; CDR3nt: TGCAGCGTGACTAGCGGGAGGGGCTCAGATACGCAGTATTTT; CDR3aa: CSVTSGRGSDTQYF
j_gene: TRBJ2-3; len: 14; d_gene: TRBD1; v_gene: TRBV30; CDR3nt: TGTGCCTGGAACAGGGGGTATAGCACAGATACGCAGTATTTT; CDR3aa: CAWNRGYSTDTQYF
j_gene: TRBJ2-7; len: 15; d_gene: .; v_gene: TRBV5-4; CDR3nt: TGTGCCAGCAGAGCGGGACAGGAGCTATACTACGAGCAGTACTTC; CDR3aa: CASRAGQELYYEQYF
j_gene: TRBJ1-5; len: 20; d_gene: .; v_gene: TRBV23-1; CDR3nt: TGCGCCAGCAGTCCCCTTTTTCAGGCGCGCACTGGATATAGCAATCAGCCCCAGCATTTT; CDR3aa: CASSPLFQARTGYSNQPQHF
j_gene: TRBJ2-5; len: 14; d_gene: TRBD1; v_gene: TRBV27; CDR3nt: TGTGCCAGCAGTTTGGAGGGGACAGGAGAGACCCAGTACTTC; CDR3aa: CASSLEGTGETQYF
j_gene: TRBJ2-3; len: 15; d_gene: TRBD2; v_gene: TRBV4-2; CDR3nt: TGTGCCAGCAGCCAAGAACTAGCGGGGGGGGATACGCAGTATTTT; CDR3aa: CASSQELAGGDTQYF